These T cell receptor beta chains were read from a single sample in a study of blood T cell repertoires in COVID-19. Produced via immunoSEQ multiplex PCR; TCRdb's table is partial and in-frame only. Of more than 400,000 clones detected, over 75% appear once; the ten largest clones hold roughly 3.1%. Sequenced material: peripheral blood. The receptors shown here come from a human donor in a cohort sampled during active COVID-19. Both conserved end residues are part of each CDR3. Fields, in order: V gene, clone size, D gene, J gene, CDR3 protein, CDR3 DNA. The D gene is left open where the match is weak. Rows give clone size only sometimes, using once, few, many, or a class for an expanded clone.

V: TRBV29-1; size: .; D: TRBD2; J: TRBJ2-3; CDR3: CSVNSGTSTDTQYF; DNA: TGCAGCGTTAATAGCGGGACTAGCACAGATACGCAGTATTTT
V: TRBV5-1; size: .; D: TRBD1; J: TRBJ1-3; CDR3: CASSRDRGSGNTIYF; DNA: TGCGCCAGCAGCCGGGACAGGGGTAGTGGAAACACCATATATTTT
V: TRBV5-1; size: .; D: .; J: TRBJ2-7; CDR3: CASSFNRDNYEQYF; DNA: TGCGCCAGCAGCTTTAACAGGGACAACTACGAGCAGTACTTC
V: TRBV19; size: .; D: .; J: TRBJ1-1; CDR3: CASSPRRGYTEAFF; DNA: TGTGCCAGTAGTCCTCGAAGGGGTTACACTGAAGCTTTCTTT
V: TRBV28; size: .; D: .; J: TRBJ1-3; CDR3: CASSRPATRNTIYF; DNA: TGTGCCAGCAGCCGTCCAGCAACTAGAAACACCATATATTTT
V: TRBV3-1/TRBV3-2; size: .; D: .; J: TRBJ1-5; CDR3: CASSQTGSGSQPQHF; DNA: TGTGCCAGCAGCCAGACGGGATCCGGTAGTCAGCCCCAGCATTTT
V: TRBV4-2; size: .; D: .; J: TRBJ2-1; CDR3: CASSLDAGASSYNEQFF; DNA: TGTGCCAGCAGCCTAGACGCAGGCGCGAGCTCCTACAATGAGCAGTTCTTC
V: TRBV6-1; size: .; D: .; J: TRBJ1-2; CDR3: CASSEILANQGRDGYTF; DNA: TGTGCCAGCAGTGAAATCCTTGCAAATCAGGGGCGGGATGGCTACACCTTC
V: TRBV28; size: once; D: TRBD1; J: TRBJ2-7; CDR3: CASSFGDRAYEQYF; DNA: TGTGCCAGCAGTTTTGGGGACAGAGCCTACGAGCAGTACTTC
V: TRBV6-5; size: .; D: TRBD1; J: TRBJ1-2; CDR3: CASGQGRANYGYTF; DNA: TGTGCCAGCGGACAGGGTAGAGCTAACTATGGCTACACCTTC
V: TRBV19; size: few; D: TRBD1; J: TRBJ2-7; CDR3: CASSRDSSYEQYF; DNA: TGTGCCAGTAGTAGGGACAGCTCCTACGAGCAGTACTTC
V: TRBV30; size: .; D: TRBD1; J: TRBJ1-2; CDR3: CAWSVRQGGDGYTF; DNA: TGTGCCTGGAGTGTACGACAGGGGGGAGATGGCTACACCTTC
V: TRBV20-1; size: .; D: .; J: TRBJ2-1; CDR3: CSAKPYNEQFF; DNA: TGCAGTGCTAAGCCCTACAATGAGCAGTTCTTC
V: TRBV30; size: .; D: .; J: TRBJ2-2; CDR3: CAWSVGYGQRHTGELFF; DNA: TGTGCCTGGAGTGTTGGGTATGGGCAGCGGCACACCGGGGAGCTGTTTTTT
V: TRBV30; size: .; D: .; J: TRBJ2-5; CDR3: CAWSPQQAPRETQYF; DNA: TGTGCCTGGAGTCCCCAACAGGCGCCGAGAGAGACCCAGTACTTC
V: TRBV5-6; size: once; D: TRBD1; J: TRBJ1-4; CDR3: CASRLKGAREKLFF; DNA: TGTGCCAGCAGGCTGAAGGGGGCTCGTGAAAAACTGTTTTTT
V: TRBV11-3; size: once; D: TRBD2; J: TRBJ2-3; CDR3: CASSLVSAGEATQYF; DNA: TGTGCCAGCAGCTTAGTTTCAGCGGGAGAGGCTACGCAGTATTTT
V: TRBV5-1; size: .; D: TRBD2; J: TRBJ2-3; CDR3: CASSLDPSLIAGGSTDTQYF; DNA: TGCGCCAGCAGCTTGGACCCCTCGCTTATAGCGGGAGGAAGCACAGATACGCAGTATTTT
V: TRBV6-5; size: .; D: .; J: TRBJ2-1; CDR3: CASIRRDSSYNEQFF; DNA: TGTGCCAGCATTCGGCGGGACAGCTCCTACAATGAGCAGTTCTTC
V: TRBV29-1; size: .; D: .; J: TRBJ2-1; CDR3: CSVVQIENEQFF; DNA: TGCAGCGTTGTTCAAATTGAGAATGAGCAGTTCTTC
V: TRBV5-5; size: .; D: TRBD2; J: TRBJ2-1; CDR3: CASSLGTSGSGEQFF; DNA: TGTGCCAGCAGCCTAGGGACTAGCGGGTCCGGCGAGCAGTTCTTC
V: TRBV19; size: .; D: TRBD1; J: TRBJ2-1; CDR3: CASSIARQGGNEQFF; DNA: TGTGCCAGTAGTATAGCGAGACAGGGCGGCAATGAGCAGTTCTTC
V: TRBV4-1; size: .; D: TRBD1; J: TRBJ2-7; CDR3: CASSQWERQGVDEQYF; DNA: TGCGCCAGCAGCCAATGGGAGCGACAGGGTGTCGACGAGCAGTACTTC
V: TRBV6-6; size: .; D: TRBD2; J: TRBJ2-4; CDR3: CASSLWPGLAEDLAKNIQYF; DNA: TGTGCCAGCAGTCTATGGCCGGGACTAGCGGAAGATCTAGCCAAAAACATTCAGTACTTC
V: TRBV6-2/TRBV6-3; size: .; D: .; J: TRBJ2-3; CDR3: CASSYEVTQYF; DNA: TGTGCCAGCAGTTACGAGGTTACGCAGTATTTT
V: TRBV30; size: .; D: .; J: TRBJ1-1; CDR3: CAWRPRWGLAMNTEAFF; DNA: TGTGCCTGGCGACCTCGGTGGGGCCTGGCCATGAACACTGAAGCTTTCTTT
V: TRBV18; size: .; D: TRBD1; J: TRBJ2-5; CDR3: CASSPRMAGGTSETQYF; DNA: TGTGCCAGCTCACCACGAATGGCAGGGGGCACGTCCGAGACCCAGTACTTC
V: TRBV3-1/TRBV3-2; size: .; D: TRBD1; J: TRBJ1-1; CDR3: CASSQGDRGPFQAFF; DNA: TGTGCCAGCAGCCAAGGGGACAGGGGGCCCTTCCAAGCTTTCTTT
V: TRBV7-2; size: .; D: TRBD1; J: TRBJ1-1; CDR3: CASSSQGAQTEAFF; DNA: TGTGCCAGCAGCTCCCAGGGGGCACAGACTGAAGCTTTCTTT
V: TRBV6-2/TRBV6-3; size: .; D: .; J: TRBJ1-5; CDR3: CASSRRGDNQPQHF; DNA: TGTGCCAGCAGTAGGAGGGGAGACAATCAGCCCCAGCATTTT
V: TRBV18; size: .; D: TRBD1; J: TRBJ2-7; CDR3: CASSPAQGAISYEQYF; DNA: TGTGCCAGCTCCCCCGCCCAGGGGGCAATCTCCTACGAGCAGTACTTC
V: TRBV7-9; size: .; D: .; J: TRBJ1-5; CDR3: CASSLQGMDQPQHF; DNA: TGTGCCAGCAGCTTACAGGGAATGGATCAGCCCCAGCATTTT
V: TRBV5-4; size: .; D: TRBD2; J: TRBJ2-3; CDR3: CASSFGLAEDTQYF; DNA: TGTGCCAGCAGCTTTGGACTAGCGGAAGATACGCAGTATTTT
V: TRBV6-5; size: .; D: .; J: TRBJ1-1; CDR3: CASSSRTPNTEAFF; DNA: TGTGCCAGCAGTTCCCGGACACCGAACACTGAAGCTTTCTTT
V: TRBV12-2; size: .; D: .; J: TRBJ1-4; CDR3: CASRLAIQGFGEKLFF; DNA: TGTGCAAGTCGCTTAGCGATACAGGGTTTTGGTGAAAAACTGTTTTTT
V: TRBV2; size: once; D: .; J: TRBJ1-5; CDR3: CASSAGGIGNQPQHF; DNA: TGTGCCAGCAGTGCCGGCGGGATTGGCAATCAGCCCCAGCATTTT
V: TRBV6-6; size: .; D: .; J: TRBJ2-7; CDR3: CASSYSTGSSYEQYF; DNA: TGTGCCAGCAGTTACTCTACAGGAAGCTCCTACGAGCAGTACTTC
V: TRBV7-3; size: many; D: TRBD1; J: TRBJ1-1; CDR3: CASSLAGTGRAFF; DNA: TGTGCCAGCAGCCTCGCCGGGACAGGGAGAGCTTTCTTT
V: TRBV19; size: .; D: .; J: TRBJ1-5; CDR3: CASRKTMGLGDNQPQHF; DNA: TGTGCCAGTAGGAAGACTATGGGGTTAGGTGACAATCAGCCCCAGCATTTT
V: TRBV27; size: .; D: TRBD2; J: TRBJ2-1; CDR3: CASSGRLAPPYNEQFF; DNA: TGTGCCAGCAGTGGTCGACTAGCCCCACCCTACAATGAGCAGTTCTTC
V: TRBV5-1; size: .; D: .; J: TRBJ2-7; CDR3: CASSQGISYEQYF; DNA: TGCGCCAGCAGCCAGGGGATCTCCTACGAGCAGTACTTC